This is a list of T cell receptor beta chains from one sample in a study of cytomegalovirus exposure and HLA in healthy donors. Generated by immunoSEQ multiplex PCR, the TCRdb table keeps only in-frame clones and is missing some. The repertoire holds about 130,000 clones, with less than 85% as singletons. The material sequenced was PBMCs. These receptors all stem from a man aged 35 to 55 in good health and CMV-seronegative. The CDR3 runs from the conserved cysteine through the conserved F or W. A D gene is named only where the DNA matches it firmly. Some rows have no size entry. The others give once, few or many, or a class for an expanded clone.

TRBJ2-1	.	.	TRBV27	TGTGCCAGCAGTTGGGGGCGGTACAATGAGCAGTTCTTC	CASSWGRYNEQFF
TRBJ2-3	TRBD2	.	TRBV7-2	TGTGCCAGCAGCATCACTAGCGGGAGCACAGATACGCAGTATTTT	CASSITSGSTDTQYF
TRBJ2-7	.	.	TRBV7-3	TGTGCCAGCAGCCCCACCGGCGGTACCTACGAGCAGTACTTC	CASSPTGGTYEQYF
TRBJ2-3	TRBD2	.	TRBV7-2	TGTGCCAGCAGCTTATTGCTAGCGGGGGGACGCACAGATACGCAGTATTTT	CASSLLLAGGRTDTQYF
TRBJ2-7	TRBD2	.	TRBV9	TGTGCCAGCAGCGTAGGGCCGGGGGGGGGCCTCTACGAGCAGTACTTC	CASSVGPGGGLYEQYF
TRBJ2-1	TRBD2	.	TRBV5-4	TGTGCCAGCAGCCCGAGGGGGGGGGCGGGAGGGCCGAACTATGAGCAGTTCTTC	CASSPRGGAGGPNYEQFF
TRBJ1-6	.	.	TRBV7-6	TGTGCCAGCAGCTTAGCTGGGGCCTCCAATTCACCCCTCCACTTT	CASSLAGASNSPLHF
TRBJ1-3	.	.	TRBV27	TGTGCCAGCAGTTTAACAGCTTTAGGAAACACCATATATTTT	CASSLTALGNTIYF
TRBJ2-1	TRBD2	.	TRBV7-3	TGTGCCAGCAGCTTATGGGCCTCTAGCGGACTTAACAATGAGCAGTTCTTC	CASSLWASSGLNNEQFF
TRBJ2-1	TRBD2	.	TRBV5-4	TGTGCCAGCAGCTTTCTAGCGGGGGACGGTGAGCAGTTCTTC	CASSFLAGDGEQFF
TRBJ2-7	.	.	TRBV11-2	TGTGCCAGCAGCTTAGCTCTCAGGGCAGGCGAGCAGTACTTC	CASSLALRAGEQYF
TRBJ1-1	.	.	TRBV19	TGTGCCAGTAGTATGGGGAGGAGCCTGAACACTGAAGCTTTCTTT	CASSMGRSLNTEAFF
TRBJ2-2	.	.	TRBV9	TGTGCCAGCAGCGTACCCGGGGTCACCGGGGAGCTGTTTTTT	CASSVPGVTGELFF
TRBJ2-3	.	.	TRBV7-2	TGTGCCAGCAGCTTAGAGACTAGCACAGATACGCAGTATTTT	CASSLETSTDTQYF
TRBJ2-1	.	.	TRBV20-1	TGCAGTGCTAGGTTCGCGTATGAGCAGTTCTTC	CSARFAYEQFF
TRBJ1-4	.	.	TRBV7-9	TGTGCCAGCAGCTTAGATGGGGGGTCTAATGAAAAACTGTTTTTT	CASSLDGGSNEKLFF
TRBJ2-2	.	once	TRBV9	TGTGCCAGCAGCGTAGTAGGGGCCCCCGGGGAGCTGTTTTTT	CASSVVGAPGELFF
TRBJ1-5	TRBD1	.	TRBV7-6	TGTGCCAGCAGCCCCGGGACAGGGAATCAGCCCCAGCATTTT	CASSPGTGNQPQHF
TRBJ2-7	.	few	TRBV21-1	TGTGCCAGCAGCAATTCCGGCAGGGTTGGACACGAGCAGTACTTC	CASSNSGRVGHEQYF
TRBJ1-2	.	.	TRBV27	TGTGCCAGCAGTTTTAGACAAAACTATGGCTACACCTTC	CASSFRQNYGYTF
TRBJ2-1	TRBD1	.	TRBV11-3	TGTGCCAGCAGCCCTCGGACAGGGGCGAATGAGCAGTTCTTC	CASSPRTGANEQFF
TRBJ2-1	TRBD2	.	TRBV11-3	TGTGCCAGCAGCCCGACTAGCGGGAGGGATATCGGTGAGCAGTTCTTC	CASSPTSGRDIGEQFF
TRBJ1-6	.	once	TRBV5-1	TGCGCCAGCAGCCTCACAGCACAGGAGTTAGGTTCACCCCTCCACTTT	CASSLTAQELGSPLHF
TRBJ1-1	TRBD1	.	TRBV19	TGTGCCAGTAGTATCACCAGGGGGGTCGAAGTTTTCTTT	CASSITRGVEVFF
TRBJ2-7	TRBD2	.	TRBV30	TGTGCCTGGGAGACTAGCGGGATGATCGAGCAGTACTTC	CAWETSGMIEQYF
TRBJ1-5	TRBD1	few	TRBV29-1	TGCAGCGTTGGAGTTGCGGGGACAGATAGCAATCAGCCCCAGCATTTT	CSVGVAGTDSNQPQHF
TRBJ2-5	TRBD2	.	TRBV9	TGTGCCAGCAGCGTCGGGACTAGCGGGAGTGTGGAGACCCAGTACTTC	CASSVGTSGSVETQYF
TRBJ1-5	TRBD1	.	TRBV6-5	TGTGCCAGCAGCCGGGGACAGGGATGGCAGCCCCAGCATTTT	CASSRGQGWQPQHF
TRBJ1-5	.	.	TRBV27	TGTGCCAGCAGTTTATTCGAGGGTAGCGGGTCGCAGCATTTT	CASSLFEGSGSQHF
TRBJ2-7	.	.	TRBV27	TGTGCCAGCAGTTCTCGGAGGAGATTGGACGAGCAGTACTTC	CASSSRRRLDEQYF
TRBJ2-7	TRBD1	once	TRBV28	TGTGCCAGCAGATCGGACAGGAACGAGCAGTACTTC	CASRSDRNEQYF
TRBJ2-3	.	once	TRBV7-9	TGTGCCAGCAGCTTATTAGACAGATTCACAGATACGCAGTATTTT	CASSLLDRFTDTQYF
TRBJ1-2	.	once	TRBV5-5	TGTGCCAGCAGCTTGGTGACAGATTCGGGTGGCTACACCTTC	CASSLVTDSGGYTF
TRBJ1-1	.	once	TRBV29-1	TGCAGCGTTGACGGGACATCGAACACTGAAGCTTTCTTT	CSVDGTSNTEAFF
TRBJ2-7	.	.	TRBV4-1	TGCGCCAGCAGCCAAGATCGGGCGGGGGCCCGTGAGCAGTACTTC	CASSQDRAGAREQYF
TRBJ1-1	TRBD1	.	TRBV29-1	TGCAGCGCCCGACAGGGGGTAAGCACTGAAGCTTTCTTT	CSARQGVSTEAFF
TRBJ2-1	TRBD2	.	TRBV27	TGTGCCAGCAGTTTATTCGGGACTAGCGGAGAAGCTATCAAGGATGAGCAGTTCTTC	CASSLFGTSGEAIKDEQFF
TRBJ1-6	.	.	TRBV28	TGTGCCAGCAGGTCCTACGGCGGGGGCAATTCACCCCTCCACTTT	CASRSYGGGNSPLHF
TRBJ1-1	.	.	TRBV12-5	TGTGCTAGTGGTTTCGTACAGGGTACGGACACTGAAGCTTTCTTT	CASGFVQGTDTEAFF
TRBJ2-1	TRBD1	few	TRBV7-9	TGTGCCAGCAGCCCTGACAGGGGCTCCTACAATGAGCAGTTCTTC	CASSPDRGSYNEQFF
TRBJ2-3	TRBD1	few	TRBV6-4	TGTGCCAGCGGGGACAGGGATACAGATACGCAGTATTTT	CASGDRDTDTQYF
TRBJ2-5	.	.	TRBV15	TGTGCCACCAGCAGAACGACAGGACGAACTCAAGAGACCCAGTACTTC	CATSRTTGRTQETQYF
TRBJ2-7	TRBD1	.	TRBV7-9	TGTTCCAGCAGCTTGACAGGGGGGGAGCAGTACTTC	CSSSLTGGEQYF
TRBJ1-1	.	medium-sized	TRBV2	TGTGCCAGCAGTGAAGAAACAGGGCGAACTGAAGCTTTCTTT	CASSEETGRTEAFF